The clone carrying this T cell receptor beta chain showed up just a few times. The data belong to a study of T-cell reconstitution after alpha-beta-depleted transplantation in children. Unique molecular identifiers featured in how the TCRbeta library was prepared. From the PCR reads, TCRdb called clonotypes with MiXCR, one entry per CDR3 protein. Among about 360,000 distinct CDR3 sequences listed, 10% to 15% were seen once. V gave up 0 bases and J gave up 4 bases, with 16 bases separating them. Germline loops: CDR1 LGHNA, CDR2 YNFKEQ. This CDR3 contains 17 residues. The sequencing used PBMCs, collected from the stem cell graft. The receptor's source is a human donor who donated a stem cell graft to a child with Fanconi anemia. The chain is built from TRBV4-2 and TRBJ2-1; D could derive from TRBD1 or TRBD2 (5 bases each). CDR3 protein: CASSQEGWGNRYNEQFF. The DNA of the CDR3 is TGTGCCAGCAGCCAAGAGGGCTGGGGGAATCGGTACAATGAGCAGTTCTTC.